This T cell receptor beta chain emerged from a study of T cell repertoires in cytomegalovirus infection. Study-wide context: Matching HLA type, along with CMV infection, was indicated by public TCR beta signatures.

The study's findings and limits: CMV-specific TCR beta clonotypes restricted by HLA-C were the ones dominating the ex vivo response. Accumulated public TCR beta family frequency recognized individuals carrying CMV together with the relevant HLA.

TCRdb independently ran MiXCR on the reads; one entry per CDR3 protein. The sample lists approximately 260,000 distinct CDR3 sequences; 15% to 20% were seen once. This clonotype was observed at least ten times. Antigen specificity is unknown. The germline CDR1 and CDR2 sequences are SGHTA and FQGNSA. This CDR3 has 14 amino acids. Trimming pared 1 base from V and 0 bases from J, leaving 5 bases between. Source material: CD8+ T cells from PBMCs. The sequence was collected from a human donor in good health (CMV status not recorded). Some clones in this sample may be carry-over from other donors' samples. The chain uses TRBV7-2 and TRBJ2-3, with unresolved D. CDR3 residues: CASSLVGSTDTQYF. The CDR3 bases are TGTGCCAGCAGCTTAGTGGGTAGCACAGATACGCAGTATTTT. Complete variable domain (other parts from reference TRBV7-2 and TRBJ2-3): GAGVSQSPSNKVTEKGKDVELRCDPISGHTALYWYRQSLGQGLEFLIYFQGNSAPDKSGLPSDRFSAERTGGSVSTLTIQRTQQEDSAVYLCASSLVGSTDTQYFGPGTRLTVL.